This T cell receptor (beta chain) emerged from a study of shared clonotypes between healthy human individuals (dated by TCRdb to 2020 to 2021). Regarding the study in general: A couple of women and three men aged 18 to 49 years were included in the cohort. To increase sequencing depth and limit assay-specific biases, TCR repertoire library preparation and sequencing were carried out by different laboratories using diverse techniques. Leukapheresis yielded between about 0.8 and 9.5 billion PBMCs per donor. For each donor, CD4 naive and CD4 memory were each run on three plates, CD8 naive on two plates, and CD8 memory on one plate. To estimate repertoire size and how much clonotype sharing occurs between individuals, the study deeply sequenced the blood TCR repertoires of several healthy adults. General study outcomes and caveats: Pairwise subsampling led to the expectation that sequencing depth would affect the degree of clonotype sharing among donors. The genetic and exposure-history diversity represented was limited by the small number of donors. Roughly 5% of naive CD4, roughly 3.6% of naive CD8, approximately 2% of memory CD4, and around 0.4% of memory CD8 clonotypes were shared across four donors. Even with the large sequencing depth, rarefaction of the sorted-subset datasets indicated that sequencing was incomplete. Larger estimated clonotype richness was generally found for naive subsets than for memory subsets. Clonotypes shared by all four sorted-subset donors showed higher generation probabilities than non-shared clonotypes. Only blood was sampled, and tissue TCR repertoires likely differ from those in blood.

The CDR3 has 12 amino acids, counting the end cysteine and phenylalanine. Of the read, only the CDR3 DNA is kept; its 36 bases are in frame from base 1. Trimming at the junction amounts to 5 bases on V and 4 bases on J, and the germline ends lie 7 bases apart. Taken from the germline V gene, the CDR1 and CDR2 loops are MNHEY and SVGAGI. The donors were healthy, HIV-negative adults with no recently reported acute infections or vaccinations. Every donor was a Caucasian adult residing in Nashville, Tennessee, USA. CD4+ T cells were enriched through magnetic negative selection, after which naive cells were positively selected on CD45RA and the remaining negative fraction served as the memory subset. After blood collection by leukapheresis, PBMCs were isolated using Ficoll-Histopaque density gradient centrifugation and then cryopreserved in the vapor phase of liquid nitrogen. Analytical flow cytometry was used to check the purity and quantity of each magnetically sorted T cell population. Genomic DNA was isolated from each sorted fraction and quantified by UV absorbance on a Nanodrop 2000c.

For this clone: This receptor's antigen is unknown. No base quality values were provided; no much bigger clone lies one nucleotide off.

Using the deep immunoSEQ assay, TCR CDR3 regions were amplified from genomic DNA by multiplex PCR. For each cell subset, the extracted genomic DNA was distributed evenly across all wells of several immunoSEQ 96-well plates, and each plate served as one replicate. For sorted subsets, approximately 190 ng of genomic DNA, equivalent to 30,000 or so T cell genomes, went into each replicate PCR. The purified libraries were quantified using a Qubit 3.0 fluorometer, sized with a Bioanalyzer 2100, and then quantified again using the KAPA Library Quantification kit. Each immunoSEQ 96-well plate was sequenced on its own single-read 150-cycle Illumina NextSeq 550 flow cell. As for the authors' bioinformatics: Because the immunoSEQ output held only junctional sequences and lacked quality scores, the filtering could not match the filtering applied to full-length reads. Sequences were annotated with PyIR, a Python wrapper for IgBLAST v1.9, using IMGT germline references to assign V/J genes and CDR3. Reads were removed for weak V/J assignments (E-value above 1e-6), missing CDR3, stop codons, out-of-frame junctions, or ambiguous translated residues. V3J clonotypes were defined as sequences sharing an identical inferred V gene, J gene, and CDR3 amino acid sequence. Percentage overlap between repertoires was calculated by dividing the number of shared unique clonotypes by the size of the smaller repertoire. Richness of each repertoire was evaluated using RTK rarefaction, the Chao1 estimator, and Recon v2.1 estimates of unobserved clonotypes. For all TCRbeta clonotypes obtained by the gDNA method from a few donors, generation probabilities were computed with OLGA. As stored in TCRdb, this immuneACCESS dataset retains in-frame rearrangements with V and J assigned. A fraction of the clones does not appear; measured against another copy, unresolved V genes explain less than half of the discrepancy, and the remainder lacks a known reason. The DNA gave D and trimming, while V, J and clone size come from that table. The sample table records 2 million to 3 million clones; roughly 93% of these occur just once. The leading ten clones occupy more than 0.35% of the sample.

This chain joins TRBV6-5 to TRBJ2-3, with the D gene not confidently named. The receptor's source is a man younger than 35 in good health. Some clones in this sample may be carry-over from other donors' samples. Sample: naive CD4+ T cells from PBMCs. The cell subset or site label for this specimen denotes: CD45RA+ positively selected. The CDR3 amino acid sequence is: CASSPLADTQYF. The nucleotide sequence is TGTGCCAGCAGTCCCCTGGCAGATACGCAGTATTTT.